This entry lists 8 T cell receptor beta chains sequenced from one sample in a study of blood T cell repertoires in COVID-19 (dated by TCRdb to about 2020). Libraries came from the immunoSEQ multiplex PCR assay. Not all clones reach the TCRdb copy of this immuneACCESS table, which keeps in-frame sequences only. Checked studies attribute under half of the gap to unresolved V genes and leave the rest unexplained. Present in this sample are about 250,000 clones, 85% of which were seen just once. The ten largest clones represent approximately 9.6% of the sample. The specimen was PBMCs or T cells enriched from blood (not recorded which). These receptors all stem from a woman aged 50 to 65 with acute COVID-19.

V is TRBV7-2 and J is TRBJ2-1; no reliable D call. Trimming shortened V by 5 bases and J by 4 bases, and 6 bases separated the two germline ends. The CDR3 is 12 residues long. In germline, CDR1 is SGHTA, CDR2 FQGNSA. The CDR3: CASSLQYNEQFF. The CDR3 DNA follows: TGTGCCAGCAGCCTCCAGTACAATGAGCAGTTCTTC.

The rearrangement links TRBV28 to TRBJ1-1, with D possibly being TRBD1 (6 bases). Deletions cut 6 bases from V and 3 bases from J, with 23 bases between. Germline V CDR1 and CDR2: MDHEN, SYDVKM. CDR3 length: 17 residues. CDR3: CASSTTGSGLLDTEAFF. The CDR3 DNA is TGTGCCAGCAGCACAACAGGGAGCGGCTTGCTGGACACTGAAGCTTTCTTT.

This chain connects TRBV3-1 (or the pseudogene TRBV3-2) to TRBJ2-1, with 10 positions matching TRBD2. Looked up from germline, CDR1 is LGHDT and CDR2 is YNNKEL (reference sequence). J was trimmed by 6 bases and V by 3 bases; bases with no gene match: 5. The CDR3 sequence is 15 residues long. The CDR3 sequence is CASSQERLAGNEQFF. The CDR3 DNA is TGTGCCAGCAGCCAGGAAAGACTAGCGGGCAATGAGCAGTTCTTC.

CDR3 nucleotides: TGTGCCTGGAGTCCCTGGGGTAGCGGGGGTGAGCAGTTCTTC. It translates to CAWSPWGSGGEQFF. The chain joins TRBV30 to TRBJ2-1; 9 bases match TRBD2. Germline loops: CDR1 GTSNPN, CDR2 SVGIG (reference sequence). The CDR3 length is 14 residues. The junction had 8 bases not matched to a gene; V was cut back by 2 bases and J by 9 bases.

The CDR3 sequence: CASSITSGYNEQFF. CDR3 in DNA: TGTGCCAGTAGTATAACTAGCGGGTACAATGAGCAGTTCTTC. The chain uses TRBV19 and TRBJ2-1; 9 bases are shared with TRBD2. CDR1 is LNHDA and CDR2 is SQIVND in the germline V gene (reference sequence). The J segment lost 4 bases and the V segment lost 2 bases, leaving 0 bases of the junction unmatched. This CDR3 region has 14 residues.

J is TRBJ2-4 and V is TRBV3-1 (or the pseudogene TRBV3-2); unclear D gene. V dropped 4 bases and J dropped 0 bases, with 4 bases sitting between them. Germline CDR1 LGHDT, CDR2 YNNKEL (reference sequence). The CDR3 extends over 13 amino acids. The CDR3 DNA reads TGTGCCAGCAGCCCGGGAGCCAAAAACATTCAGTACTTC. Translating it yields CASSPGAKNIQYF.

A single count supports this clone. V usage is TRBV3-1 (or the pseudogene TRBV3-2) and J usage is TRBJ1-3, with 9 bases lining up with TRBD1. With 3 bases clipped from V and 6 bases from J, the junction kept 3 bases outside the gene matches. CDR3 length: 14 residues. The germline V gene has CDR1 LGHDT and CDR2 YNNKEL (reference sequence). CDR3: CASSHGTGTNTIYF. Here the CDR3 DNA reads TGTGCCAGCAGCCACGGGACAGGGACAAACACCATATATTTT.

The J gene is TRBJ2-3, the V gene TRBV29-1; TRBD2 might be the D (6 bases). The CDR3 totals 14 residues. Germline V gene sequence: CDR1 SQVTM, CDR2 ANQGSEA. The V and J ends lost 8 bases and 0 bases respectively, with 15 bases between them. The CDR3 region has the DNA TGCAGCTTGAATGGGGACTCGAGCACAGATACGCAGTATTTT. Translating it yields CSLNGDSSTDTQYF.